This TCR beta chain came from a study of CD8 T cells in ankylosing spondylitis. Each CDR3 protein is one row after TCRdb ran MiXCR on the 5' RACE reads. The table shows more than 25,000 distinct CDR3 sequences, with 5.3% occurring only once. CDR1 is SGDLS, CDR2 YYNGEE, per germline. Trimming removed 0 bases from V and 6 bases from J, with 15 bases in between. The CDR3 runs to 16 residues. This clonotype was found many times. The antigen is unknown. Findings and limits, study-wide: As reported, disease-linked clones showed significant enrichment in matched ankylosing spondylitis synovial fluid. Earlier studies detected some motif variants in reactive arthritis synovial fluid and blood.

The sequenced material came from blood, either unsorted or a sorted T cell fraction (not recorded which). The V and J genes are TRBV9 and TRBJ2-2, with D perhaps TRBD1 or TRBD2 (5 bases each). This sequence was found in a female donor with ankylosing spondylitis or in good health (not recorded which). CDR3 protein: CASSVVGTGASGELFF. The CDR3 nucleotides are TGTGCCAGCAGCGTAGTAGGTACCGGGGCGTCCGGGGAGCTGTTTTTT.